This record covers a single T cell receptor beta chain. In the study's own analysis: Estimates of nucleated cell counts were drawn from the amplification of reference gene primers. Sequenced by immunoSEQ multiplex PCR; TCRdb stores in-frame clones only, minus some. For V, J and clone size, that table is used; D and trimming come from the DNA. The data show about 74,000 clones, around 69% seen once. The sample belongs to a study of blood T cell repertoires in COVID-19. Study-wide background: From the United States, Italy and Spain came samples of acute and convalescent COVID-19. Nucleic acid was either cDNA or gDNA, and it came from T cells, B-cell-depleted T cells, or PBMCs.

The germline gives CDR1 SGHRS, CDR2 YFSETQ. V shed 4 bases, J shed 3 bases, and the junction held 4 bases outside the gene matches. This CDR3 spans 13 amino acids. The material sequenced was peripheral blood. The genes are TRBV5-1 and TRBJ2-7; 7 bases are a match to TRBD1. The TCR comes from a man aged 65 to 85 with active or convalescent COVID-19. The DNA for the CDR3 is TGCGCCAGCAGCGGGACAGTCGGCTACGAGCAGTACTTC. This sequence encodes CASSGTVGYEQYF.